The text below deals with one TCR beta chain. Its antigen is currently not known. Qualities for individual bases were not recorded, and no much larger clone is one base off. Unstimulated Tregs (CD4+CD25+CD127-), CD4+ non-Tregs (CD4+CD25-), CD4 and CD8 cells were FACS-sorted from thawed PBMCs. Blood from healthy controls was obtained either as purchased buffy coats or from healthy volunteers. Healthy control blood was processed to PBMCs by Ficoll density gradient and cryopreserved, and patient PBMCs were collected before and after transplant. These data belong to a study of Tregs in tolerant kidney transplant recipients (dated by TCRdb to about 2019). As for the study more broadly: The study applied TCRbeta sequencing to find donor-specific regulatory T cells before combined kidney and bone marrow transplantation and then followed those same cells after transplant. TCRbeta repertoire sequencing was used in a few healthy controls to compare several ways of expanding Tregs specific for an allogeneic donor. General study outcomes and caveats: Expanding Tregs with activated donor B cells appeared to identify the most biologically relevant and donor-specific TCRbeta repertoire. The study was constrained by small patient numbers, and validation of the findings is required in larger populations and under other immunosuppression protocols. Biological reproducibility was not directly assessed, although technical replication error appeared to be minimal.

For TCRbeta CDR3 sequencing, genomic DNA from the sorted cells was extracted using the QIAGEN DNeasy Blood and Tissue Kit. High-throughput TCRbeta CDR3 sequencing, including PCR amplification with bias correction and internal controls, was performed commercially through immunoSEQ. As for how the authors treated the data: Unique productive TCRbeta sequences were defined by CDR3 nucleotide sequence where primers matched, and otherwise by CDR3 amino acid sequence together with Vbeta and Jbeta genes. Sorting error was corrected by removing sequences shared between sorted populations at a frequency ratio of 2:1 or less, and the remaining shared sequences were assigned to the higher population. A sequence was defined as donor-reactive if the sequence was expanded at least 5-fold in CFSE-low cells compared with unstimulated cells and had a frequency of at least 0.01% in CFSE-low cells. Jensen-Shannon divergence calculated on the top 100 TCRbeta sequences ranked by frequency was used to measure repertoire divergence. For any sample with multiple sequencing runs, sorting error was corrected in each run separately before the runs were pooled. As stored in TCRdb, this immuneACCESS dataset retains in-frame rearrangements with V and J assigned. A fraction of the clones does not appear; measured against another copy, unresolved V genes explain less than half of the discrepancy, and the remainder lacks a known reason. For V, J and clone size, that table is used; D and trimming come from the DNA. The sample table shows hundreds of thousands of clones, and about four fifths are seen once. The leading ten clones occupy about 0.68% of the sample.

The sample comprised CD4+ T cells from blood. The clonotype was recovered from a human donor in good health.

The CDR3 loop reads CAISESTEAFF. The nucleotides read TGTGCCATCAGTGAGAGCACTGAAGCTTTCTTT. The chain is made from TRBV10-3 and TRBJ1-1, with the D gene uncertain. The CDR3 numbers 11 residues from cysteine through phenylalanine. Only the CDR3 region is kept as DNA, spanning 33 bases read in frame from base 1. Looking up the germline V gene yields CDR1 ENHRY and CDR2 SYGVKD. V and J lose 2 bases and 4 bases, and a span of 2 bases separates them.